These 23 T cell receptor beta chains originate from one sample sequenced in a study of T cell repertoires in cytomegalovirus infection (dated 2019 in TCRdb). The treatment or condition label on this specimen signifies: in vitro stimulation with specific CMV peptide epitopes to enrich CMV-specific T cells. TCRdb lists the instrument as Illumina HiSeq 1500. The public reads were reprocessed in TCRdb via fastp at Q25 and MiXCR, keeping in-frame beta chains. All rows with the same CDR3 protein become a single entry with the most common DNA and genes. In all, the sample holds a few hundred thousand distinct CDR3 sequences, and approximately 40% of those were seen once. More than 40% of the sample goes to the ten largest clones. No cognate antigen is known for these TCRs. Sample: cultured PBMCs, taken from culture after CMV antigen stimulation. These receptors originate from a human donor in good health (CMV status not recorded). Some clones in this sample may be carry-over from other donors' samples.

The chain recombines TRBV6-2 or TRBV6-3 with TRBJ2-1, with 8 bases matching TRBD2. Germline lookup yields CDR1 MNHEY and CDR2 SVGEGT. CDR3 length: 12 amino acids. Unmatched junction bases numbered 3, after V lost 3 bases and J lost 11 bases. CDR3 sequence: CASSYAGGQQFF. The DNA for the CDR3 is TGTGCCAGCAGTTATGCGGGGGGCCAGCAGTTCTTC.

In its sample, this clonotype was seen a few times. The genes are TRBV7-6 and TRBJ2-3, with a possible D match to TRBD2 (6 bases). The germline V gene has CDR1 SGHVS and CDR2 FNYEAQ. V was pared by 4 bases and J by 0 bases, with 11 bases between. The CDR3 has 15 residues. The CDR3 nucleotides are TGTGCCAGCAGCTACCGAGGGACTAGCACAGATACGCAGTATTTT. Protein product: CASSYRGTSTDTQYF.

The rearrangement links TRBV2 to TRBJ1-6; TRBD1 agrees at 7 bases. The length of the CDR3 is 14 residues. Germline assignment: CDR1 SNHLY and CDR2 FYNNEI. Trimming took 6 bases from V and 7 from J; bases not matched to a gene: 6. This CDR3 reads CASRTGTANSPLHF. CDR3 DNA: TGTGCCAGCAGGACCGGGACAGCCAATTCACCCCTCCACTTT.

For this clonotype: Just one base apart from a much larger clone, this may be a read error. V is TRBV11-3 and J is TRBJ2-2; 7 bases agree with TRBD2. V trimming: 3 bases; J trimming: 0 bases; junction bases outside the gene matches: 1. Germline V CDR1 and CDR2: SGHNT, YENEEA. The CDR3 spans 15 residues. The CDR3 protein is CASSFAGANTGELFF. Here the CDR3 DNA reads TGTGCCAGCAGCTTTGCGGGGGCGAACACCGGGGAGCTGTTTTTT.

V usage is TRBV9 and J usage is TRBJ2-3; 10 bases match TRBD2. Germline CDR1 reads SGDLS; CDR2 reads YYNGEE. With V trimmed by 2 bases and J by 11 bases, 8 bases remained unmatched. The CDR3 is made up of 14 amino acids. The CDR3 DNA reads TGTGCCAGCAGCGTCCGTCCGGGACTAGCGAGGCAGTATTTT. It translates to CASSVRPGLARQYF. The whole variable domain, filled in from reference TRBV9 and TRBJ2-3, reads DSGVTQTPKHLITATGQRVTLRCSPRSGDLSVYWYQQSLDQGLQFLIQYYNGEERAKGNILERFSAQQFPDLHSELNLSSLELGDSALYFCASSVRPGLARQYFGPGTRLTVL.

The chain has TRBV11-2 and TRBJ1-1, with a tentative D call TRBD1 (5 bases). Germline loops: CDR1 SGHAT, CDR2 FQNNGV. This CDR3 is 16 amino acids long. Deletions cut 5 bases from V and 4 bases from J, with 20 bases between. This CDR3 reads CASSLSRDLLVTEAFF. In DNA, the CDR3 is TGTGCCAGCAGCCTCTCCCGGGACCTTCTTGTCACTGAAGCTTTCTTT.

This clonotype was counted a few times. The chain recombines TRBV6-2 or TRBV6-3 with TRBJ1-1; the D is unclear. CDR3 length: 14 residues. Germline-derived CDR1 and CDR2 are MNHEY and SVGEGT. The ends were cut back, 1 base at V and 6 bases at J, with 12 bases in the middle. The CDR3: CASSYYRFESEAFF. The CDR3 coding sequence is TGTGCCAGCAGTTACTACCGCTTTGAATCTGAAGCTTTCTTT.

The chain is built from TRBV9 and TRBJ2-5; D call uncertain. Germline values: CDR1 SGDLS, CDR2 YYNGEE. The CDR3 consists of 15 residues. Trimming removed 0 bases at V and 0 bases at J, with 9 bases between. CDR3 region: CASSVAGGYQETQYF. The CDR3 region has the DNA TGTGCCAGCAGCGTAGCAGGCGGCTACCAAGAGACCCAGTACTTC. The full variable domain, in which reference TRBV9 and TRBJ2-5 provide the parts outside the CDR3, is DSGVTQTPKHLITATGQRVTLRCSPRSGDLSVYWYQQSLDQGLQFLIQYYNGEERAKGNILERFSAQQFPDLHSELNLSSLELGDSALYFCASSVAGGYQETQYFGPGTRLLVL.

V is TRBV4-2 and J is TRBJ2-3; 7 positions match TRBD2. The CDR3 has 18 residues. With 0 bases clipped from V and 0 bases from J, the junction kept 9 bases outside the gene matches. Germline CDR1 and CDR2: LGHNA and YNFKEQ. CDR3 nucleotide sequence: TGTGCCAGCAGCCAAGATTTCCCGGGGGGATCTAGCACAGATACGCAGTATTTT. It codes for CASSQDFPGGSSTDTQYF.

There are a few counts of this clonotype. CDR3: CASSPRSYTEAFF. The CDR3 bases are TGTGCCAGCAGCCCCCGGTCTTACACTGAAGCTTTCTTT. The gene calls are TRBV7-2 and TRBJ1-1; D is unresolved. With 5 bases removed from V and 3 bases from J, the gap between germline ends came to 10 bases. The CDR3 has 13 residues. Looked up from germline, CDR1 is SGHTA and CDR2 is FQGNSA.

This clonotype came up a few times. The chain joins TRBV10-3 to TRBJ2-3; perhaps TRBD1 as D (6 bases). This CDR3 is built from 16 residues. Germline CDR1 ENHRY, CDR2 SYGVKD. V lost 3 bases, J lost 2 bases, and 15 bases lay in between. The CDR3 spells CAISDGAGVSTDTQYF. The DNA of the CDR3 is TGTGCCATCAGTGATGGGGCAGGGGTTTCCACAGATACGCAGTATTTT.

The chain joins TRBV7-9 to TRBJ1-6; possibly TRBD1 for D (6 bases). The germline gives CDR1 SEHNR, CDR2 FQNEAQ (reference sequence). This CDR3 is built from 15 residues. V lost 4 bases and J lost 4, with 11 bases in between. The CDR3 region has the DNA TGTGCCAGCAGCTCGAGGACAGCATATAATTCACCCCTCCACTTT. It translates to CASSSRTAYNSPLHF. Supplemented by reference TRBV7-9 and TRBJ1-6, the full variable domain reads DTGVSQNPRHKITKRGQNVTFRCDPISEHNRLYWYRQTLGQGPEFLTYFQNEAQLEKSRLLSDRFSAERPKGSFSTLEIQRTEQGDSAMYLCASSSRTAYNSPLHFGNGTRLTVT.

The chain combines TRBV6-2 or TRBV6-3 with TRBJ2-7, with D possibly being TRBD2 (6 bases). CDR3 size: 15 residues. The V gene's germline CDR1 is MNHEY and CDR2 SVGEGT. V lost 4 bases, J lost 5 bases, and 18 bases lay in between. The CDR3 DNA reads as TGTGCCAGCAGTTGGGAGACAGAAACGGGGGACGAGCAGTACTTC. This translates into CASSWETETGDEQYF.

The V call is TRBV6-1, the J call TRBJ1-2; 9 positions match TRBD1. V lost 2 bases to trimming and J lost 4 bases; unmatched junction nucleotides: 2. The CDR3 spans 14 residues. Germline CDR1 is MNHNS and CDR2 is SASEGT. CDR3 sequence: CASSETGGTYGYTF. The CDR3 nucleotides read TGTGCCAGCAGTGAAACAGGGGGCACCTATGGCTACACCTTC.

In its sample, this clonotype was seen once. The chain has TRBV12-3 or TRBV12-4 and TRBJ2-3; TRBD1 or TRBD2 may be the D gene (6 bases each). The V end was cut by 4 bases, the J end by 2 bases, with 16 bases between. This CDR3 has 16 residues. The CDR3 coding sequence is TGTGCCAGCAGTTCCCTCCCAACGGGGGCCACAGATACGCAGTATTTT. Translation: CASSSLPTGATDTQYF.

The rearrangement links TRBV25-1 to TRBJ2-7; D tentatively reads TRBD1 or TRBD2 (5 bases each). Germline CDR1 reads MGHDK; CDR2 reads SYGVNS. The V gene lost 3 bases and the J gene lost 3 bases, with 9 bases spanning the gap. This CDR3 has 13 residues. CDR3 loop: CASSEGDGYEQYF. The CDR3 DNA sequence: TGTGCCAGCAGTGAGGGGGACGGCTACGAGCAGTACTTC.

CDR3 in DNA: TGTGCCAGCAGCTTAGTAGCGGGGTTCGGTGGCGGGGAGCTGTTTTTT. It is translated as CASSLVAGFGGGELFF. This chain links TRBV7-2 with TRBJ2-2, with 8 nucleotides matching TRBD2. The CDR3 covers 16 residues. With 1 base clipped from V and 7 bases from J, the junction kept 8 bases outside the gene matches. Germline V gives CDR1 SGHTA, CDR2 FQGNSA.

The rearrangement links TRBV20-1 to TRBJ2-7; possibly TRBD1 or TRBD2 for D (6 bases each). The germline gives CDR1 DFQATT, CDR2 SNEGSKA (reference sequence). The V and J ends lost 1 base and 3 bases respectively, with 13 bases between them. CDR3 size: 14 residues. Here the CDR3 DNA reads TGCAGTGCTAGAGGGAGGGGGTCCCGCTACGAGCAGTACTTC. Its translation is CSARGRGSRYEQYF.

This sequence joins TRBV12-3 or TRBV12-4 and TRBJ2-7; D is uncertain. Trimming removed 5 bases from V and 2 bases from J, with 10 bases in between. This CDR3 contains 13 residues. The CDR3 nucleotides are TGTGCCAGCAGTACGGACGGTCCCTACGAGCAGTACTTC. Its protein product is CASSTDGPYEQYF.

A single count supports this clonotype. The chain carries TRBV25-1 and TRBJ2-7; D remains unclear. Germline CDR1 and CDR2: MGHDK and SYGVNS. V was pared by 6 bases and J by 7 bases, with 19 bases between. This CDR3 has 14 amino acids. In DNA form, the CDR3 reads TGTGCCAGCAGGAGGTCGGGCGGTAACCCTGAGCAGTACTTC. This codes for CASRRSGGNPEQYF.

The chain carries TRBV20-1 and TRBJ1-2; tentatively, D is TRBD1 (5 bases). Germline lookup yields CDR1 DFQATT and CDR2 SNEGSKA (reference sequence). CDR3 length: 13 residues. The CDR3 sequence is CNPKGQTDYGYTF. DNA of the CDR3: TGCAACCCCAAGGGGCAGACCGATTATGGCTACACCTTC.

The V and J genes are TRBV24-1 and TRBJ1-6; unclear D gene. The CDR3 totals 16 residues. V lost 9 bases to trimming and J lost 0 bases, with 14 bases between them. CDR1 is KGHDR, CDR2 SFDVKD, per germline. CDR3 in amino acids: CATPGRSGSYNSPLHF. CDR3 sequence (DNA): TGTGCCACCCCCGGCAGGTCGGGCTCCTATAATTCACCCCTCCACTTT.

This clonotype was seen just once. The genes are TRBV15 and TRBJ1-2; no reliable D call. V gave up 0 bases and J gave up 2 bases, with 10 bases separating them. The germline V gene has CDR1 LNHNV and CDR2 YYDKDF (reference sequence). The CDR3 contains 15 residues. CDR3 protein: CATSRDPASNYGYTF. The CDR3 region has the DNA TGTGCCACCAGCAGAGACCCCGCCAGCAACTATGGCTACACCTTC.